Listed here are 21 T cell receptor beta chains from one sample, sequenced in a study of vaccination and CD4 T cells after COVID-19. Treatment: roughly 10-day PBMC culture with coronavirus spike peptide pools or control peptides (ViraFEST assay). Before the COVID-19 pandemic (2011-2018), CD4+ T cells were obtained from the unexposed donor. An Oncomine TCR Beta short-read assay was used to sequence the DNA from cultured CD4+ T cells. TCRdb independently ran MiXCR on the PCR reads; one entry per CDR3 protein. The sample gives 4,900 or so distinct CDR3 sequences, 28% of which show up once; roughly a third is in the top ten. No cognate antigen is known for these TCRs. The material sequenced was CD4+ T cells from blood, cultured in vitro. The receptors shown here come from a human donor in good health.

This chain joins TRBV6-1 and TRBJ2-7, with 8 bases fitting TRBD1. The V segment lost 6 bases and the J segment 3 bases; nucleotides outside the gene matches: 10. The germline V gene has CDR1 MNHNS and CDR2 SASEGT. The CDR3 covers 15 residues. The CDR3 nucleotides read TGTGCCAGCAGGAACCAGGGGGCAGGCAACTACGAGCAGTACTTC. It is translated as CASRNQGAGNYEQYF.

This chain uses TRBV6-1 with TRBJ2-7, with TRBD1 as a possible D gene (5 bases). Germline CDR1 MNHNS, CDR2 SASEGT. This CDR3 comprises 12 residues. The V and J ends lost 3 bases and 5 bases respectively, with 8 bases between them. CDR3 residues: CASSDPGNEQYF. The DNA for the CDR3 is TGTGCCAGCAGTGATCCAGGGAACGAGCAGTACTTC.

V usage is TRBV7-8 and J usage is TRBJ2-7; weak D call: TRBD1 (6 bases). Germline-derived CDR1 and CDR2 are SGHVS and FQNEAQ. The CDR3 covers 17 residues. Trimming pared 4 bases from V and 2 bases from J, leaving 21 bases between. CDR3 loop: CASSSLLVQGSTYEQYF. The DNA of the CDR3 is TGTGCCAGCAGCTCCTTGCTAGTGCAGGGGAGTACCTACGAGCAGTACTTC. Filled out from reference TRBV7-8 and TRBJ2-7, the complete variable domain reads GAGVSQSPRYKVAKRGQDVALRCDPISGHVSLFWYQQALGQGPEFLTYFQNEAQLDKSGLPSDRFFAERPEGSVSTLKIQRTQQEDSAVYLCASSSLLVQGSTYEQYFGPGTRLTVT.

This clonotype was seen more than once but under ten times. The chain couples TRBV7-9 to TRBJ1-2; 7 nucleotides match TRBD1. V was pared by 5 bases and J by 7 bases, with 7 bases of the junction left unmatched. Germline V gene data show CDR1 as SEHNR and CDR2 as FQNEAQ (reference sequence). The CDR3 has 13 residues. CDR3 residues: CASSPTTGFGYTF. The CDR3 region has the DNA TGTGCCAGCAGCCCAACGACAGGGTTTGGCTACACCTTC.

The chain is built from TRBV2 and TRBJ2-7; 11 bases line up with TRBD1. Germline loops: CDR1 SNHLY, CDR2 FYNNEI. The V and J ends lost 0 bases and 5 bases, in that order; junction bases with no gene match: 6. The CDR3 has 16 amino acids. The CDR3: CASSEAGTGGLDEQYF. The CDR3 nucleotides are TGTGCCAGCAGTGAAGCGGGGACAGGGGGACTCGACGAGCAGTACTTC.

The CDR3 protein is CASSFSGNEQYF. CDR3 DNA: TGTGCCAGCAGTTTTTCAGGGAACGAGCAGTACTTC. The chain combines TRBV27 with TRBJ2-7; D may be TRBD1 (5 bases). The CDR3 runs 12 residues. Germline V CDR1 and CDR2: MNHEY, SMNVEV (reference sequence). Between the trimmed V and J ends, which lost 3 bases and 5 bases, there was a span of 8 bases.

The chain has TRBV18 and TRBJ2-7; D call uncertain. The CDR3 consists of 13 residues. Germline CDR1 and CDR2: KGHSH and LQKENI. Between the trimmed V and J ends, which lost 0 bases and 3 bases, there was a span of 6 bases. The DNA of the CDR3 is TGTGCCAGCTCACCACCGGCGAGCTACGAGCAGTACTTC. It encodes CASSPPASYEQYF.

This clonotype was recorded a few times. V and J are TRBV27 and TRBJ1-6; D unclear. The CDR3 is made up of 16 amino acids. Germline CDR1 reads MNHEY; CDR2 reads SMNVEV (reference sequence). Between the trimmed V and J ends, which lost 2 bases and 4 bases, there was a span of 12 bases. The CDR3 DNA sequence: TGTGCCAGCAGTTTAGCCGAGCGGGTTTATAATTCACCCCTCCACTTT. Residues: CASSLAERVYNSPLHF.

The genes are TRBV29-1 and TRBJ1-4; D uncertain. Germline V gene data show CDR1 as SQVTM and CDR2 as ANQGSEA. CDR3 size: 11 residues. DNA of the CDR3: TGCACCGTAATCTCCCATGAAAAACTGTTTTTT. This sequence encodes CTVISHEKLFF.

The V gene is TRBV7-9, the J gene TRBJ1-5; tentative D call: TRBD1 (5 bases). The germline V gene encodes CDR1 SEHNR and CDR2 FQNEAQ (reference sequence). This CDR3 has 17 amino acids. V dropped 1 base and J dropped 2 bases, with 15 bases sitting between them. CDR3 nucleotide sequence: TGTGCCAGCAGCTTAGGTTTAGGGGAGGGGCGCAATCAGCCCCAGCATTTT. Encoded protein: CASSLGLGEGRNQPQHF.

The chain joins TRBV18 to TRBJ2-7; 8 bases are shared with TRBD1. Germline CDR1 KGHSH, CDR2 LQKENI. Trimming cost V 1 base and J 2 bases; bases outside gene matches: 4. The CDR3 extends over 15 amino acids. CDR3 loop: CASSPHGTGPYEQYF. The CDR3 nucleotides read TGTGCCAGCTCACCACACGGGACAGGACCCTACGAGCAGTACTTC.

This sequence joins TRBV20-1 and TRBJ1-1; TRBD1 is a possible D gene (5 bases). The CDR3 runs 12 residues. The germline CDR1 and CDR2 sequences are DFQATT and SNEGSKA (reference sequence). V lost 1 base and J lost 4, with 7 bases in between. The CDR3 DNA is TGCAGTGCTAGAGGTGGGACCACTGAAGCTTTCTTT. Its translation is CSARGGTTEAFF.

This clonotype was counted between two and nine times. The rearrangement joins TRBV7-2 to TRBJ1-6, with D possibly matching TRBD1 (5 bases). The CDR3 length is 16 residues. V was trimmed by 0 bases and J by 7 bases, leaving 13 bases between them. Germline V gives CDR1 SGHTA, CDR2 FQGNSA. The CDR3 sequence: CASSLAWGVGNSPLHF. The CDR3 DNA reads TGTGCCAGCAGCTTAGCGTGGGGGGTGGGGAATTCACCCCTCCACTTT. Based on the CDR3 plus reference TRBV7-2 and TRBJ1-6, the full variable domain is GAGVSQSPSNKVTEKGKDVELRCDPISGHTALYWYRQSLGQGLEFLIYFQGNSAPDKSGLPSDRFSAERTGGSVSTLTIQRTQQEDSAVYLCASSLAWGVGNSPLHFGNGTRLTVT.

This sequence joins TRBV6-1 and TRBJ2-3, with a weak D call TRBD2 (6 bases). V gave up 5 bases and J gave up 0 bases, with 18 bases separating them. This CDR3 contains 17 residues. The V gene's germline CDR1 is MNHNS and CDR2 SASEGT. This CDR3 is CASSTGMGLTSTDTQYF. CDR3 nucleotides: TGTGCCAGCAGTACAGGCATGGGACTTACTAGCACAGATACGCAGTATTTT.

A remark on this clonotype: Relative to the germline gene, one junction end is altered; a read error may explain this. The J gene is TRBJ1-5, the V gene TRBV6-1; TRBD1 is a possible D gene (6 bases). CDR3 size: 15 residues. Germline values: CDR1 MNHNS, CDR2 SASEGT. CDR3 amino acids: CANSHEAGANQPQHF. The CDR3 nucleotides are TGTGCCAACAGTCACGAGGCAGGGGCCAATCAGCCCCAGCATTTT.

The V gene is TRBV11-2, the J gene TRBJ1-5; weak D call: TRBD1 (6 bases). This CDR3 spans 19 amino acids. The germline CDR1 and CDR2 sequences are SGHAT and FQNNGV. Trimming left V 0 bases short and J 2 bases short, with 20 bases between. CDR3 nucleotide sequence: TGTGCCAGCAGCTTAGAGCACAGGGCCCACCTTCGGGGCAATCAGCCCCAGCATTTT. Translated: CASSLEHRAHLRGNQPQHF.

By sample fraction, this clonotype is large. The rearrangement uses TRBV20-1 and TRBJ1-6; 7 bases line up with TRBD1. The V gene end was trimmed by 5 bases and the J gene end by 1 base; junction bases not matched to a gene: 11. Germline assignment: CDR1 DFQATT and CDR2 SNEGSKA (reference sequence). This CDR3 spans 17 amino acids. CDR3 amino acids: CSALRQGLESYNSPLHF. The CDR3 nucleotides read TGCAGTGCTCTACGACAGGGTTTGGAATCCTATAATTCACCCCTCCACTTT.

This clonotype was observed a few times. The chain uses TRBV27 and TRBJ2-7; D possibly corresponds to TRBD2 (6 bases). CDR1 and CDR2 (germline): MNHEY, SMNVEV (reference sequence). V gave up 4 bases and J gave up 6 bases, with 22 bases separating them. The CDR3 extends over 16 amino acids. The CDR3 DNA follows: TGTGCCAGCAGTTATTCCGGGACCCCATACGGGGGCGAGCAGTACTTC. Translating gives CASSYSGTPYGGEQYF.

This clonotype turned up a few times. V usage is TRBV6-2 or TRBV6-3 and J usage is TRBJ1-2, with 7 bases matching TRBD1. J lost 5 bases, V lost 6 bases, and 9 bases had no gene match. Germline V CDR1 and CDR2: MNHEY, SVGEGT. This CDR3 has 14 amino acids. CDR3 nucleotide sequence: TGTGCCAGCAGATCGGGACAGAGGGGATATGGCTACACCTTC. This translates into CASRSGQRGYGYTF.

This chain uses TRBV6-1 with TRBJ1-5; 9 nucleotides match TRBD1. Germline V gene data show CDR1 as MNHNS and CDR2 as SASEGT. V lost 7 bases, J lost 5 bases, and 12 bases stayed unmatched. The CDR3 consists of 16 residues. The CDR3 DNA reads TGTGCCAGCATCCTTTCCGGGACAGGGACTTATCAGCCCCAGCATTTT. Its protein product is CASILSGTGTYQPQHF.

The V call is TRBV20-1, the J call TRBJ2-3, with a possible D match to TRBD2 (6 bases). This CDR3 comprises 15 residues. Looked up from germline, CDR1 is DFQATT and CDR2 is SNEGSKA (reference sequence). Trimming removed 5 bases from V and 1 base from J, with 16 bases in between. For the CDR3, the DNA is TGCAGTGCTGAGAAACGGGGGTCCGGCACAGATACGCAGTATTTT. This sequence encodes CSAEKRGSGTDTQYF.